These 14 T cell receptor beta chains were all obtained from the same sample, sequenced in a study of blood T cell repertoires in COVID-19. Assay used: immunoSEQ multiplex PCR; TCRdb lists only in-frame clones, some missing. Here the sample spans approximately 250,000 clones, 80% to 90% being singletons. The sequenced sample was PBMCs or T cells enriched from blood (not recorded which). The source is a woman in her twenties or thirties with acute COVID-19.

This chain links TRBV3-1 (or the pseudogene TRBV3-2) with TRBJ1-5, with a tentative D call TRBD1 (5 bases). Trimming shortened V by 4 bases and J by 4 bases, and 11 bases separated the two germline ends. CDR3 length: 14 amino acids. CDR1 and CDR2 (germline): LGHDT, YNNKEL (reference sequence). The CDR3 is CASSPLPGNQPQHF. In nucleotides, the CDR3 is TGTGCCAGCAGCCCCTTACCAGGGAATCAGCCCCAGCATTTT.

J is TRBJ2-1 and V is TRBV9; 9 bases fit TRBD2. V lost 3 bases and J lost 7; bases outside the gene matches: 14. This CDR3 has 17 residues. Looked up from germline, CDR1 is SGDLS and CDR2 is YYNGEE. The CDR3 protein is CASSGEVVGLAFNEQFF. In nucleotides, the CDR3 is TGTGCCAGCAGCGGGGAAGTGGTGGGACTAGCTTTTAATGAGCAGTTCTTC. The full variable domain, with the rest looked up from reference TRBV9 and TRBJ2-1, is DSGVTQTPKHLITATGQRVTLRCSPRSGDLSVYWYQQSLDQGLQFLIQYYNGEERAKGNILERFSAQQFPDLHSELNLSSLELGDSALYFCASSGEVVGLAFNEQFFGPGTRLTVL.

V gene TRBV2 combines with J gene TRBJ2-7, with TRBD1 matching 9 bases. This CDR3 is built from 14 residues. The J segment lost 3 bases and the V segment lost 6 bases, leaving 6 bases of the junction unmatched. CDR1 SNHLY and CDR2 FYNNEI come from the germline V gene. As DNA, the CDR3 is TGTGCCAGCAGCCTACAGGGGGCGGTCTACGAGCAGTACTTC. Translation: CASSLQGAVYEQYF.

The V gene is TRBV5-6, the J gene TRBJ2-7, with D tentatively TRBD2 (5 bases). From germline, CDR1 is SGHDT and CDR2 YYEEEE. V was clipped by 6 bases and J by 6 bases, with 13 bases between them. The CDR3 is 12 residues long. CDR3 coding DNA: TGTGCCAGCAACCCCAATCGGGGCGAGCAGTACTTC. Translating it yields CASNPNRGEQYF.

This chain uses TRBV18 with TRBJ2-3; TRBD2 aligns across 10 bases. Germline V CDR1 and CDR2: KGHSH, LQKENI. CDR3 size: 19 residues. Trimming took 3 bases from V and 3 from J; bases not matched to a gene: 15. The chain's CDR3 is CASSPPGLSGRAWTDTQYF. CDR3 nucleotide sequence: TGTGCCAGCTCACCCCCCGGGTTGAGCGGGAGGGCCTGGACAGATACGCAGTATTTT.

V gene TRBV7-3 combines with J gene TRBJ1-1; D call uncertain. This CDR3 comprises 15 residues. The ends were cut back, 1 base at V and 5 bases at J, with 14 bases in the middle. Germline CDR1 SGHTA, CDR2 FQGTGA. CDR3: CASSLRSREETEAFF. The CDR3 nucleotides are TGTGCCAGCAGCTTAAGGTCGAGGGAGGAGACTGAAGCTTTCTTT.

This clone is a singleton in its sample. This chain uses TRBV6-2 or TRBV6-3 with TRBJ1-1, with TRBD1 matching 7 bases. CDR1 is MNHEY, CDR2 SVGEGT, per germline. The CDR3 length is 15 residues. The ends lost 2 bases at V and 0 bases at J; junction bases unmatched: 3. CDR3 sequence reads: CASSYKGALNTEAFF. Here the CDR3 DNA reads TGTGCCAGCAGTTACAAGGGGGCTTTGAACACTGAAGCTTTCTTT.

This rearrangement joins TRBV28 to TRBJ2-7; the D gene is possibly TRBD1 (6 bases). With 7 bases removed from V and 3 bases from J, the gap between germline ends came to 16 bases. CDR1 and CDR2 from the germline V gene are MDHEN and SYDVKM. The CDR3 is 14 residues long. The CDR3 DNA sequence: TGTGCCAGCACCGCCGGTGGGGGCATCTACGAGCAGTACTTC. Protein product: CASTAGGGIYEQYF.

This clone was seen only once. J is TRBJ2-7 and V is TRBV29-1; 15 bases are shared with TRBD2. The V segment lost 4 bases and the J segment 4 bases; nucleotides outside the gene matches: 5. This CDR3 spans 15 amino acids. In germline, CDR1 is SQVTM, CDR2 ANQGSEA. The CDR3 is CSVAGTSGRWYEQYF. In nucleotides, the CDR3 is TGCAGCGTTGCCGGGACTAGCGGGAGGTGGTACGAGCAGTACTTC.

This chain joins TRBV30 and TRBJ2-1; D is possibly TRBD2 (6 bases). The CDR3 is made up of 14 amino acids. The germline V and J ends were trimmed by 0 bases and 5 bases, with 11 bases remaining between them. Looked up from germline, CDR1 is GTSNPN and CDR2 is SVGIG (reference sequence). In DNA, the CDR3 is TGTGCCTGGAGTGTACCGGGGGAAAACAATGAGCAGTTCTTC. Its protein is CAWSVPGENNEQFF.

The V call is TRBV3-1 (or the pseudogene TRBV3-2), the J call TRBJ2-1; D may be TRBD2 (6 bases). Germline V gene lookup returns CDR1 LGHDT and CDR2 YNNKEL (reference sequence). Between the trimmed V and J ends, which lost 4 bases and 5 bases, there was a span of 18 bases. This CDR3 has 16 residues. The CDR3 DNA is TGTGCCAGCAGCCCCACCCGTGAGGGACTGAACAATGAGCAGTTCTTC. This encodes CASSPTREGLNNEQFF.

The chain is built from TRBV14 and TRBJ2-7; D is unclear. V lost 3 bases to trimming and J lost 0 bases, with 6 bases between them. This CDR3 is 13 amino acids long. Germline assignment: CDR1 SGHDN and CDR2 FVKESK. CDR3 residues: CASSHGSSYEQYF. CDR3 nucleotides: TGTGCCAGCAGCCACGGTAGCTCCTACGAGCAGTACTTC.

V gene TRBV9 combines with J gene TRBJ1-2; the match to TRBD1 covers 7 bases. The germline V gene encodes CDR1 SGDLS and CDR2 YYNGEE. The junction had 7 bases not matched to a gene; V was cut back by 7 bases and J by 4 bases. The CDR3 is 13 amino acids. The CDR3 bases are TGTGCCAGCGCTCAAGGGGGCGCCTATGGCTACACCTTC. This sequence encodes CASAQGGAYGYTF.

This clone showed up just once. The CDR3 reads CASTGGSYNEQFF. The DNA of the CDR3 is TGTGCCAGCACAGGGGGATCCTACAATGAGCAGTTCTTC. The V gene is TRBV3-1 (or the pseudogene TRBV3-2), the J gene TRBJ2-1; 7 nucleotides agree with TRBD1. V lost 7 bases and J lost 1; bases outside the gene matches: 1. This CDR3 has 13 amino acids. In germline, CDR1 is LGHDT, CDR2 YNNKEL (reference sequence).